A selection of T cell receptor beta chains follows, all from one sample in a study of blood T cell repertoires in COVID-19. TCRdb keeps only in-frame clones here, not all; method: immunoSEQ multiplex PCR. The sample records a few hundred thousand clones, roughly 86% being singletons. Sample: peripheral blood. The receptors stem from a man between 60 and 70 years old with acute or convalescent COVID-19. CDR3s include the opening cysteine and the closing phenylalanine or tryptophan. The D gene is left open where the match is weak. Where a row states a size, it is once, few, many or the class of an expanded clone; other rows omit it.

len | d_gene | j_gene | v_gene | abundance | CDR3nt | CDR3aa
15 | . | TRBJ1-1 | TRBV5-8 | . | TGTGCCAGCAGCTTGAAGGGCAGGGCTGCCGCTGAAGCTTTCTTT | CASSLKGRAAAEAFF
17 | TRBD2 | TRBJ2-7 | TRBV28 | . | TGTGCCAGCAGTTTGAATCTAGCGGGGGGGACCAAATACGAGCAGTACTTC | CASSLNLAGGTKYEQYF
14 | . | TRBJ2-4 | TRBV19 | . | TGTGCCAGTACCGACCGGACAGGGAGGGACATTCAGTACTTC | CASTDRTGRDIQYF
15 | TRBD1 | TRBJ1-3 | TRBV6-5 | few | TGTGCCAGCAGTCTCGAGGGGGCTGCTGGAAACACCATATATTTT | CASSLEGAAGNTIYF
12 | . | TRBJ2-7 | TRBV19 | . | TGTGCCAGTAGTATAGACCGAGGGGAGCAGTACTTC | CASSIDRGEQYF
14 | TRBD1 | TRBJ1-2 | TRBV19 | . | TGTGCCAGTAGGAGGACAGGGATAAACTATGGCTACACCTTC | CASRRTGINYGYTF
11 | . | TRBJ1-4 | TRBV2 | . | TGTGCCAGCAGCCCATATGAAAAACTGTTTTTT | CASSPYEKLFF
15 | TRBD2 | TRBJ2-5 | TRBV6-4 | . | TGTGCCAGCAGTGTTAACGGGGGGGCCCAAGAGACCCAGTACTTC | CASSVNGGAQETQYF
15 | TRBD2 | TRBJ2-3 | TRBV27 | . | TGTGCCAGCAGGGTACTAGCGGTCAGCACAGATACGCAGTATTTT | CASRVLAVSTDTQYF
16 | . | TRBJ1-4 | TRBV7-6 | few | TGTGCCAGCAGCGAAGAAATACAGCTCACTAATGAAAAACTGTTTTTT | CASSEEIQLTNEKLFF
17 | . | TRBJ1-5 | TRBV5-3 | . | TGTGCCAGAAGCCGGGGTGGACAGACTTATAGCAATCAGCCCCAGCATTTT | CARSRGGQTYSNQPQHF
18 | . | TRBJ2-7 | TRBV7-9 | . | TGTGCCAGCAGCCTGGCGAACGACAGGGCTCTGGGGGGCTACGAGCAGTACTTC | CASSLANDRALGGYEQYF
16 | TRBD1 | TRBJ1-1 | TRBV5-1 | few | TGCGCCAGCAGCAGGGGACAGGGGGCCTCGAACACTGAAGCTTTCTTT | CASSRGQGASNTEAFF
20 | . | TRBJ1-6 | TRBV7-6 | . | TGTGCCAGCAGCTTACCACTAGTGGGGGCCAGGAGCTCCTATAATTCACCCCTCCACTTT | CASSLPLVGARSSYNSPLHF
14 | . | TRBJ2-1 | TRBV2 | . | TGTGCCAGCAGTCCCGGGACAACATACAATGAGCAGTTCTTC | CASSPGTTYNEQFF
13 | . | TRBJ2-1 | TRBV6-2/TRBV6-3 | . | TGTGCCAGCAGCCCGACGGGGGTAAATGAGCAGTTCTTC | CASSPTGVNEQFF